This T cell receptor (beta chain) was documented in a study of siplizumab effects on memory and regulatory T cells. CDR3 length: 16 residues. With V trimmed by 5 bases and J by 2 bases, 6 bases remained unmatched. Germline V gene sequence: CDR1 SGHNT, CDR2 YYREEE (reference sequence). Around 10^5 TCR templates per sample were assayed. The repertoire was sequenced with immunoSEQ multiplex PCR; TCRdb's copy has only in-frame clones and lacks some. The table records about 100,000 clones, approximately 91% of them present only once. In regard to this clone: Its antigen remains unidentified.

Study outcomes and limitations: Roughly 75-97% of proliferating CD4+ or CD8+ clones lacked an assignable naive or memory phenotype. Treatment with siplizumab left mappable alloreactive CD4+ clones averaging around 69% Treg-derived, compared with around 26% in controls. Sequences below about 10^-5 frequency were poorly captured, and few alloreactive clones mapped to unstimulated subsets.

Material: CD4+ T cells sorted from blood. V usage is TRBV5-4 and J usage is TRBJ2-1, with TRBD2 matching 11 bases. This TCR derives from a human donor in good health. Some clones in this sample may be carry-over from other donors' samples. CDR3 amino acids: CASRPTSGRAYNEQFF. In DNA form, the CDR3 reads TGTGCCAGCAGGCCCACTAGCGGGAGAGCCTACAATGAGCAGTTCTTC. Filled out from reference TRBV5-4 and TRBJ2-1, the complete variable domain reads ETGVTQSPTHLIKTRGQQVTLRCSSQSGHNTVSWYQQALGQGPQFIFQYYREEENGRGNFPPRFSGLQFPNYSSELNVNALELDDSALYLCASRPTSGRAYNEQFFGPGTRLTVL.